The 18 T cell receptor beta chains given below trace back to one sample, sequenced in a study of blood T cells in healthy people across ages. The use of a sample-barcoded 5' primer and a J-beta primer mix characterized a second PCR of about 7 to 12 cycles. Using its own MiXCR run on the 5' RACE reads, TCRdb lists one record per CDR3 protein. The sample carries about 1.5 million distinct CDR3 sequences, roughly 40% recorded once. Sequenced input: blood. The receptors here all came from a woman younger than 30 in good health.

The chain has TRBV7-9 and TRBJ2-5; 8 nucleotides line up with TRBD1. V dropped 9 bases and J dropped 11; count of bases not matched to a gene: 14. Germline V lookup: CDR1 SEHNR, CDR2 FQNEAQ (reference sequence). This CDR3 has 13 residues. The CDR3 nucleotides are TGTGCCAGGCAGGGGGCGCGGGACAATGAGCAGTACTTC. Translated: CARQGARDNEQYF.

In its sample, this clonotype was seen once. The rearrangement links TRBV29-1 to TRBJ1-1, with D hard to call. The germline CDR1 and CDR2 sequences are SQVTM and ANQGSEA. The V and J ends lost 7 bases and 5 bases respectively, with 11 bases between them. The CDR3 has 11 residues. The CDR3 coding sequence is TGCAGCGGCTTCCTCGGGACTGAAGCTTTCTTT. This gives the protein CSGFLGTEAFF.

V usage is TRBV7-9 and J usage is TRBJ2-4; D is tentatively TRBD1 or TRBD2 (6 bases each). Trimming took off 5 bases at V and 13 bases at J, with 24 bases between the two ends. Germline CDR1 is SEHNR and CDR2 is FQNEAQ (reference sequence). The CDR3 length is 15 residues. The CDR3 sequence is CASSQGGPGSLEQYF. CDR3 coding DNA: TGTGCCAGCAGCCAAGGGGGGCCGGGATCTTTAGAGCAGTACTTC.

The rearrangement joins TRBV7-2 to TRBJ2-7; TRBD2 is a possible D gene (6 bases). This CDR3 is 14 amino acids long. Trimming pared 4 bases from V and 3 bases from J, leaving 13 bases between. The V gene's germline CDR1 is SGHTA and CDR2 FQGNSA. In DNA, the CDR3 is TGTGCCAGCAGCTCAGCGGGTTTTTACTACGAGCAGTACTTC. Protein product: CASSSAGFYYEQYF.

The CDR3 DNA is TGTGCCAGCAGCTCGGACAGGGCGGACCAGCCCCAGCATTTT. Its protein is CASSSDRADQPQHF. V is TRBV5-6 and J is TRBJ1-5, with 8 nucleotides matching TRBD1. CDR3 size: 14 residues. Germline CDR1 SGHDT, CDR2 YYEEEE. Trimming removed 3 bases from V and 7 bases from J; junction bases left unmatched: 6.

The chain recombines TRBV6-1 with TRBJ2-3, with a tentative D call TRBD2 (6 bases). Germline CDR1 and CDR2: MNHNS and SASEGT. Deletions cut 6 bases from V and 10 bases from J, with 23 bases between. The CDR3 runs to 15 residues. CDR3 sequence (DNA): TGTGCCAGCAGCGGATCAAGGTCGGGACTTAGAGCGCAGTATTTT. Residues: CASSGSRSGLRAQYF.

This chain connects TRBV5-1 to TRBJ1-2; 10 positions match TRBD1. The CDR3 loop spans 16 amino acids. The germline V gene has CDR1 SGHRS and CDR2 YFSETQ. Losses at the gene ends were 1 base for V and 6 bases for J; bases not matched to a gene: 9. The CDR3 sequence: CASSLQGTGEGDGYTF. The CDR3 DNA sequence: TGCGCCAGCAGCTTGCAAGGGACAGGGGAGGGAGATGGCTACACCTTC.

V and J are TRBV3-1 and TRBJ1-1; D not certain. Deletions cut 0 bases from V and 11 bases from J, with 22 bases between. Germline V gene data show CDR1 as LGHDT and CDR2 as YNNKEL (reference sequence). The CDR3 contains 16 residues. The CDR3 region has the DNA TGTGCCAGCAGCCAAGATCCTCCCGGCAGCTCAGCACGGGCTTTCTTT. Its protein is CASSQDPPGSSARAFF.

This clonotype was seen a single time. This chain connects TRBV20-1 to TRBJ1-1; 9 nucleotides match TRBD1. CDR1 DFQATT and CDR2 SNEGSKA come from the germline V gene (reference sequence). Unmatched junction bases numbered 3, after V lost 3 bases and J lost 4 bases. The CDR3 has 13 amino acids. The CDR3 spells CSARGQGFTEAFF. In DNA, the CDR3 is TGCAGTGCTAGGGGACAGGGTTTCACTGAAGCTTTCTTT.

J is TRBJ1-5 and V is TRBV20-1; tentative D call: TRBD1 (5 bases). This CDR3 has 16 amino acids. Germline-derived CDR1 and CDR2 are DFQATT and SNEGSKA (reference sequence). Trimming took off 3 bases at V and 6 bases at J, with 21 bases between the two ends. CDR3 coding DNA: TGCAGTGCTAGTCCGGGTTTCGGAGGGGTCCGTCAGCCCCAGCATTTT. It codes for CSASPGFGGVRQPQHF.

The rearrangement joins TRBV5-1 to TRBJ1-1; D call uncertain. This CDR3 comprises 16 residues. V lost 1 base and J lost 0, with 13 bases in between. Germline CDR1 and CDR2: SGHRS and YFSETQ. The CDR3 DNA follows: TGCGCCAGCAGCTTGTCCAGCGGGCCCCTGAACACTGAAGCTTTCTTT. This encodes CASSLSSGPLNTEAFF.

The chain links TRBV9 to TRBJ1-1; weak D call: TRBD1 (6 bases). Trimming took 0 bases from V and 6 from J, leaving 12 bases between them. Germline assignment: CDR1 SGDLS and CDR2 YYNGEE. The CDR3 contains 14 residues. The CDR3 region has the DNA TGTGCCAGCAGCGTAGTAGGGGGGATCTCTGAAGCTTTCTTT. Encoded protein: CASSVVGGISEAFF.

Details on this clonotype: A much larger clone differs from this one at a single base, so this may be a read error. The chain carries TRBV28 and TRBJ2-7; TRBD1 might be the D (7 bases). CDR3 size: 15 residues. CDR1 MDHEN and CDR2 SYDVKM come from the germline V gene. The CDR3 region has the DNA TGTGCCGGCAGGGAGTCAGGGCAGGGGGGCTACGAGCAGTACTTC. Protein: CAGRESGQGGYEQYF.

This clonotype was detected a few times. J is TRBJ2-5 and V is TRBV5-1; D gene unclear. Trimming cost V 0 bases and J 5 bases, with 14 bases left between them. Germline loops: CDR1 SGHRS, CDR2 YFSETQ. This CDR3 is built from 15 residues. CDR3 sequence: CASSLGSLTDETQYF. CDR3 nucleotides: TGCGCCAGCAGCTTGGGGTCCCTTACAGACGAGACCCAGTACTTC. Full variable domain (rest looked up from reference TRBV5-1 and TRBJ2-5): KAGVTQTPRYLIKTRGQQVTLSCSPISGHRSVSWYQQTPGQGLQFLFEYFSETQRNKGNFPGRFSGRQFSNSRSEMNVSTLELGDSALYLCASSLGSLTDETQYFGPGTRLLVL.

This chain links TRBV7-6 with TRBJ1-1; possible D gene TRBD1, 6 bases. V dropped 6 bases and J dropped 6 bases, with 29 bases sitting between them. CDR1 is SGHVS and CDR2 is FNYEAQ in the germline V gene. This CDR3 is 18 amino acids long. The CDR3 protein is CASRPFPVQGPKGPEAFF. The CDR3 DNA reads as TGTGCCAGCAGACCATTCCCCGTACAGGGCCCAAAAGGACCTGAAGCTTTCTTT. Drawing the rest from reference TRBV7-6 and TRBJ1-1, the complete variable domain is GAGVSQSPRYKVTKRGQDVALRCDPISGHVSLYWYRQALGQGPEFLTYFNYEAQQDKSGLPNDRFSAERPEGSISTLTIQRTEQRDSAMYRCASRPFPVQGPKGPEAFFGQGTRLTVV.

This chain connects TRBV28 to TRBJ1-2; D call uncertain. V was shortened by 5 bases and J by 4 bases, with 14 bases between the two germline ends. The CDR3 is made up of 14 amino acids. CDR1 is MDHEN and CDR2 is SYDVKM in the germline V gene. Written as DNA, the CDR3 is TGTGCCAGCAGTCTACTTCGGGAGGGCTATGGCTACACCTTC. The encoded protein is CASSLLREGYGYTF.

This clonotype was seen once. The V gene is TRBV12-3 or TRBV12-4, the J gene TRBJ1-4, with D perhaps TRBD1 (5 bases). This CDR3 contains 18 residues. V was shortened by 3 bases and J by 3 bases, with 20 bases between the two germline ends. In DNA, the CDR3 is TGTGCCAGCAGTTTCGGGTCCCCATTTACGGGGGCTAATGAAAAACTGTTTTTT. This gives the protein CASSFGSPFTGANEKLFF.

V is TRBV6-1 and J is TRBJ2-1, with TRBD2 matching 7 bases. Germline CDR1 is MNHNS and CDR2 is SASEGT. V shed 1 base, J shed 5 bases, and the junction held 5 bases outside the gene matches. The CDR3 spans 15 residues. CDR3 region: CASSEGLAGDNEQFF. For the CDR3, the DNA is TGTGCCAGCAGTGAAGGACTAGCTGGGGACAATGAGCAGTTCTTC.